This TCR beta chain was profiled in a study of graft-versus-host responses after intestinal transplantation. Per the germline V gene, CDR1 is LNHNV and CDR2 is YYDKDF (reference sequence). The length of the CDR3 is 13 residues. V was cut by 4 bases and J by 3 bases, with 10 bases left in between. Libraries were prepared by immunoSEQ multiplex PCR; TCRdb keeps only in-frame clonotypes and omits some of them. The table lists over 10,000 clones, 93% of them singletons. Sequencing used PBMCs, obtained roughly 1,000 days after intestinal transplantation. This sequence joins TRBV15 and TRBJ2-7, with D tentatively TRBD1 (6 bases). This TCR was sampled from a human patient who received an intestinal transplant, so some T cells may come from the graft donor. The CDR3, as DNA: TGTGCCACCAGCACGATGACAGGCTACGAGCAGTACTTC. Its translation: CATSTMTGYEQYF.